The next 5 T cell receptor beta chains were all read from a single sample in a study of blood T cell repertoires in COVID-19. Generated by immunoSEQ multiplex PCR, the TCRdb table keeps only in-frame clones and is missing some. The sample lists about half a million clones, approximately 85% occurring once. The material sequenced was peripheral blood. These receptors were collected from a human donor in a cohort sampled during active COVID-19.

This clone was detected only a few times. The chain employs TRBV27 and TRBJ1-1; 7 bases are a match to TRBD1. Germline V gene data show CDR1 as MNHEY and CDR2 as SMNVEV (reference sequence). The length of the CDR3 is 13 residues. Trimming cost V 10 bases and J 3 bases; bases outside gene matches: 8. The CDR3 coding sequence is TGTGCCACCCGAGACAGGGCTTACACTGAAGCTTTCTTT. It codes for CATRDRAYTEAFF.

This clone was observed a handful of times. The chain couples TRBV18 to TRBJ1-5; TRBD1 is a possible D gene (5 bases). Trimming took 6 bases from V and 5 from J, leaving 14 bases between them. The CDR3 spans 14 residues. Germline values: CDR1 KGHSH, CDR2 LQKENI. CDR3 in DNA: TGTGCCAGCTCCCTGACAGACTCCGATCAGCCCCAGCATTTT. Its translation is CASSLTDSDQPQHF.

V gene TRBV6-6 combines with J gene TRBJ1-2, with 12 bases identical to TRBD1. CDR3 length: 15 amino acids. From germline, CDR1 is MNHNY and CDR2 SVGAGI (reference sequence). V dropped 3 bases and J dropped 7; count of bases not matched to a gene: 6. The CDR3: CASSYLGTGGFGYTF. As DNA, the CDR3 is TGTGCCAGCAGTTATTTGGGGACAGGGGGCTTTGGCTACACCTTC.

The chain has TRBV7-2 and TRBJ2-1, with 9 bases that match TRBD2. Germline V gene sequence: CDR1 SGHTA, CDR2 FQGNSA. V shed 4 bases, J shed 0 bases, and the junction held 1 base outside the gene matches. The CDR3 runs to 15 residues. CDR3 protein: CASSSSGNSYNEQFF. CDR3 DNA sequence: TGTGCCAGCAGCTCTAGCGGGAACTCCTACAATGAGCAGTTCTTC.

The chain links TRBV30 to TRBJ2-1; D perhaps matches TRBD2 (5 bases). The germline gives CDR1 GTSNPN, CDR2 SVGIG (reference sequence). V was shortened by 3 bases and J by 8 bases, with 8 bases between the two germline ends. The length of the CDR3 is 11 residues. The chain's CDR3 is CAWRLAYEQFF. CDR3 DNA: TGTGCCTGGAGGTTAGCGTATGAGCAGTTCTTC.